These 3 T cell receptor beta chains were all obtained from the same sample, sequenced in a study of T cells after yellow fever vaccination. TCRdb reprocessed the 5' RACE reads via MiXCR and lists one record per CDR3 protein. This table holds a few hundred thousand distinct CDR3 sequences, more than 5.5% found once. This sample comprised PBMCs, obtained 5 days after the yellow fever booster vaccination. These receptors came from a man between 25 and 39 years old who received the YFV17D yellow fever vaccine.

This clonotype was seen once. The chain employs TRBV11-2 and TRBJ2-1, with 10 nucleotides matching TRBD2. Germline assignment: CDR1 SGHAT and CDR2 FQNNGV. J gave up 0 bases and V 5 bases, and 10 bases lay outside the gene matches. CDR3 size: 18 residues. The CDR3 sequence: CASSLAVAGGDSYNEQFF. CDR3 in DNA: TGTGCCAGCAGCCTCGCCGTAGCGGGGGGAGACTCCTACAATGAGCAGTTCTTC.

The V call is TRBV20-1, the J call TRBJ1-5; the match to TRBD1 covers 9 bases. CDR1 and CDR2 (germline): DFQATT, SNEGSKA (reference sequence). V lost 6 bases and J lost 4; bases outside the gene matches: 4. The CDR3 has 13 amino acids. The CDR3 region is CSADRGRNQPQHF. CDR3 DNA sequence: TGCAGTGCGGACAGGGGAAGGAATCAGCCCCAGCATTTT.

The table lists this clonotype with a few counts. Here the CDR3 DNA reads TGTGCCAGCAGGAGTGGTCCAGAGGATGAGCAGTTCTTC. It translates to CASRSGPEDEQFF. V usage is TRBV6-8 and J usage is TRBJ2-1; D call uncertain. Germline-derived CDR1 and CDR2 are MNHGY and SAAAGT. The V end was cut by 6 bases, the J end by 8 bases, with 14 bases between. The CDR3 length is 13 residues.